The 25 T cell receptor beta chains reported below all come from one sample, sequenced in a study of T cell repertoires in cytomegalovirus infection. These receptors lack a known antigen. TCRdb redid the calling of the reads with MiXCR, one entry per CDR3 protein. The sample shows tens of thousands of distinct CDR3 sequences, 20% to 25% of them seen only once. Source: CD8+ T cells from cultured PBMCs, taken from culture after CMV antigen stimulation. The origin of the receptors is a human donor in good health (CMV status not recorded). Some clones in this sample may be carry-over from other donors' samples.

This clonotype was counted between two and nine times. The chain carries TRBV7-8 and TRBJ1-1; the match to TRBD1 covers 7 bases. Germline assignment: CDR1 SGHVS and CDR2 FQNEAQ. The CDR3 sequence is 14 residues long. The V segment lost 3 bases and the J segment 5 bases; nucleotides outside the gene matches: 6. Written as DNA, the CDR3 is TGTGCCAGCAGCTTGACAGGGTTAGGAACTGAAGCTTTCTTT. This gives the protein CASSLTGLGTEAFF.

This clonotype was seen more than once but under ten times. This chain links TRBV7-9 with TRBJ1-5; D is unresolved. V lost 4 bases, J lost 2 bases, and 15 bases lay in between. This CDR3 region has 16 residues. The V gene's germline CDR1 is SEHNR and CDR2 FQNEAQ (reference sequence). CDR3 DNA: TGTGCCAGCAGCTCATATCCCGGGGAAGGCAATCAGCCCCAGCATTTT. Protein: CASSSYPGEGNQPQHF.

The V and J genes are TRBV5-6 and TRBJ1-5; 9 bases match TRBD1. Germline V gene sequence: CDR1 SGHDT, CDR2 YYEEEE. With 2 bases clipped from V and 5 bases from J, the junction kept 11 bases outside the gene matches. CDR3 size: 17 residues. The DNA for the CDR3 is TGTGCCAGCAGCTTTGCTTCCGGGACAGGGTTCGATCAGCCCCAGCATTTT. It codes for CASSFASGTGFDQPQHF.

This chain's CDR3 is CASKVGGTGPYNEQFF. CDR3 DNA: TGTGCCAGCAAAGTAGGAGGGACGGGGCCTTACAATGAGCAGTTCTTC. The V and J genes are TRBV7-3 and TRBJ2-1; D is perhaps TRBD2 (6 bases). Per germline, CDR1 SGHTA and CDR2 FQGTGA. The ends were cut back, 7 bases at V and 4 bases at J, with 20 bases in the middle. There are 16 residues in the CDR3.

The rearrangement uses TRBV7-2 and TRBJ1-5, with 10 bases that match TRBD1. The V gene's germline CDR1 is SGHTA and CDR2 FQGNSA. The CDR3 runs to 15 residues. V dropped 5 bases and J dropped 2; count of bases not matched to a gene: 3. CDR3 sequence: CASSPGQGGNQPQHF. The CDR3 DNA follows: TGTGCCAGCAGCCCCGGACAGGGGGGCAATCAGCCCCAGCATTTT.

The chain recombines TRBV7-8 with TRBJ2-3; D is perhaps TRBD2 (5 bases). V dropped 8 bases and J dropped 6 bases, with 15 bases sitting between them. The germline gives CDR1 SGHVS, CDR2 FQNEAQ. The CDR3 consists of 13 residues. The CDR3 sequence is CASGAGQADTQYF. Here the CDR3 DNA reads TGTGCCAGCGGCGCGGGCCAAGCGGATACGCAGTATTTT.

The sample holds a few counts of this clonotype. The DNA of the CDR3 is TGTGCCAGCAGCTTAGAACATCCGCGCGAGCAGTACTTC. It specifies CASSLEHPREQYF. The V gene is TRBV11-2, the J gene TRBJ2-7; unclear D gene. The V gene lost 0 bases and the J gene lost 6 bases, with 9 bases spanning the gap. Per the germline V gene, CDR1 is SGHAT and CDR2 is FQNNGV. The CDR3 contains 13 residues.

V and J are TRBV4-1 and TRBJ2-4, with unresolved D. V shed 0 bases and J shed 0 bases, with 6 bases lying between them. Germline CDR1 reads MGHRA; CDR2 reads YSYEKL. The CDR3 spans 15 residues. CDR3 bases: TGCGCCAGCAGCCAAGATGGAGTAGCCAAAAACATTCAGTACTTC. Amino acids: CASSQDGVAKNIQYF.

This clonotype was found a few times. The chain recombines TRBV7-2 with TRBJ2-2; the D gene could be TRBD1 or TRBD2 (7 bases each). CDR1 and CDR2 from the germline V gene are SGHTA and FQGNSA. Trimming stripped 5 bases from V and 3 bases from J, with 22 bases between. The CDR3 runs to 18 residues. The CDR3 sequence is CASSLYQGGVPHTGELFF. In DNA form, the CDR3 reads TGTGCCAGCAGCCTATATCAGGGGGGGGTACCCCACACCGGGGAGCTGTTTTTT.

This sequence joins TRBV4-3 and TRBJ2-7; 10 nucleotides agree with TRBD1. V lost 2 bases and J lost 5; bases outside the gene matches: 6. Germline values: CDR1 LGHNA, CDR2 YSLEER. The CDR3 is made up of 15 amino acids. The CDR3 here is CASSQHDRGLDEQYF. For the CDR3, the DNA is TGCGCCAGCAGCCAACATGACAGGGGGCTCGACGAGCAGTACTTC.

This clonotype appeared a few times. The chain is built from TRBV7-2 and TRBJ2-3, with 8 bases lining up with TRBD1. The CDR3 spans 16 residues. The V gene's germline CDR1 is SGHTA and CDR2 FQGNSA. J was trimmed by 6 bases and V by 2 bases; bases with no gene match: 10. The DNA of the CDR3 is TGTGCCAGCAGCTTAAATGCCCAGACAGGGGCCGATACGCAGTATTTT. It translates to CASSLNAQTGADTQYF.

The chain recombines TRBV4-2 with TRBJ1-2; D might be TRBD1 (6 bases). The CDR3 contains 15 residues. V was shortened by 7 bases and J by 6 bases, with 21 bases between the two germline ends. CDR1 and CDR2 from the germline V gene are LGHNA and YNFKEQ. CDR3 amino acids: CASTPTAQGGDGYTF. CDR3 bases: TGTGCCAGCACCCCGACGGCACAGGGAGGGGATGGCTACACCTTC.

This clonotype was recorded a few times. The chain carries TRBV12-3 or TRBV12-4 and TRBJ2-7, with 10 bases fitting TRBD1. Germline trimming cut 5 bases from V and 3 bases from J; bases unmatched to any gene: 4. The CDR3 has 14 amino acids. The CDR3 sequence: CASSPGQGFYEQYF. The CDR3 DNA reads TGTGCCAGCAGTCCGGGACAGGGGTTCTACGAGCAGTACTTC.

The chain combines TRBV6-5 with TRBJ1-2; possibly TRBD1 for D (5 bases). Trimming pared 0 bases from V and 6 bases from J, leaving 17 bases between. Germline values: CDR1 MNHEY, CDR2 SVGAGI. The CDR3 consists of 16 residues. CDR3: CASSYSSNLGPDGYTF. The CDR3 DNA reads TGTGCCAGCAGTTACTCGAGTAATTTGGGGCCGGATGGCTACACCTTC.

This clonotype has just a few counts. V is TRBV7-8 and J is TRBJ1-1; D remains ambiguous. Germline CDR1 and CDR2: SGHVS and FQNEAQ. Trimming took 4 bases from V and 0 from J, leaving 12 bases between them. This CDR3 contains 15 residues. In DNA form, the CDR3 reads TGTGCCAGCAGCTCAGATCACACCCTGAACACTGAAGCTTTCTTT. Protein: CASSSDHTLNTEAFF.

Ten or more counts support this clonotype. The V gene is TRBV7-2, the J gene TRBJ1-5; no definite D call. This CDR3 is built from 14 residues. V was clipped by 2 bases and J by 8 bases, with 13 bases between them. Germline CDR1 reads SGHTA; CDR2 reads FQGNSA. This chain's CDR3 is CASSLRAALEPQHF. The CDR3 DNA reads TGTGCCAGCAGCTTAAGAGCGGCATTGGAGCCCCAGCATTTT.

V usage is TRBV6-2 or TRBV6-3 and J usage is TRBJ2-7; 7 bases align to TRBD1. With 6 bases clipped from V and 3 bases from J, the junction kept 5 bases outside the gene matches. Germline V gene sequence: CDR1 MNHEY, CDR2 SVGEGT. The CDR3 extends over 13 amino acids. The CDR3 loop reads CASSLTGDYEQYF. The CDR3 DNA is TGTGCCAGCAGCCTTACAGGGGACTACGAGCAGTACTTC.

This clonotype was detected only a few times. The J gene is TRBJ1-1, the V gene TRBV25-1; D possibly corresponds to TRBD1 (6 bases). The ends were cut back, 7 bases at V and 7 bases at J, with 22 bases in the middle. The CDR3 runs 15 residues. Germline V CDR1 and CDR2: MGHDK, SYGVNS. DNA of the CDR3: TGTGCCAGCAACCCAGGGGAAGGGCCTTGGGGTGAAGCTTTCTTT. Translated, it gives CASNPGEGPWGEAFF.

The V and J genes are TRBV12-5 and TRBJ2-6; D is possibly TRBD1 (6 bases). CDR3 length: 19 amino acids. Trimming shortened V by 5 bases and J by 0 bases, and 20 bases separated the two germline ends. CDR1 and CDR2 (germline): LGHNT, FRNRAP. The CDR3 region is CASGPPYMDSHSGANVLTF. The CDR3 nucleotides read TGTGCTAGTGGTCCACCCTACATGGACAGCCACTCTGGGGCCAACGTCCTGACTTTC.

This clonotype has more than one count but fewer than ten. The chain links TRBV12-3 or TRBV12-4 to TRBJ2-5; a weak D match, TRBD2 (6 bases). The CDR3 length is 14 residues. Trimming left V 8 bases short and J 1 base short, with 14 bases between. DNA of the CDR3: TGTGCCAGCTGTCTAGGACTAACCCAAGAGACCCAGTACTTC. It specifies CASCLGLTQETQYF.

The CDR3 spells CASRGASYEQYF. DNA of the CDR3: TGTGCCAGCCGGGGGGCCTCCTACGAGCAGTACTTC. The V call is TRBV4-2, the J call TRBJ2-7, with D possibly being TRBD2 (7 bases). V shed 8 bases and J shed 0 bases, with 8 bases lying between them. Germline V gives CDR1 LGHNA, CDR2 YNFKEQ. The CDR3 sequence is 12 residues long.

This clonotype has more than one count but fewer than ten. The chain is built from TRBV6-2 or TRBV6-3 and TRBJ2-3, with D perhaps TRBD1 (6 bases). This CDR3 is built from 16 residues. Trimming removed 2 bases at V and 4 bases at J, with 16 bases between. Germline loops: CDR1 MNHEY, CDR2 SVGEGT. CDR3 residues: CASSYQGCCIADTQYF. CDR3 DNA: TGTGCCAGCAGTTACCAGGGGTGTTGTATCGCAGATACGCAGTATTTT.

The CDR3 nucleotides are TGTGCTAGTGGTTTGGGGGGACGGAATGAAGCTTTCTTT. It encodes CASGLGGRNEAFF. J is TRBJ1-1 and V is TRBV12-5; weak D call: TRBD1 (5 bases). The CDR3 extends over 13 amino acids. Per germline, CDR1 LGHNT and CDR2 FRNRAP. Deletions cut 1 base from V and 7 bases from J, with 10 bases between.

This clonotype was observed a handful of times. The CDR3 here is CASSGDELNTEAFF. CDR3 coding DNA: TGTGCCAGCAGTGGGGACGAATTGAACACTGAAGCTTTCTTT. The rearrangement joins TRBV6-6 to TRBJ1-1, with TRBD1 as a possible D gene (5 bases). This CDR3 is built from 14 residues. CDR1 and CDR2 from the germline V gene are MNHNY and SVGAGI (reference sequence). Trimming left V 5 bases short and J 0 bases short, with 10 bases between.

This chain links TRBV6-2 or TRBV6-3 with TRBJ2-1; no clear D. V was trimmed by 6 bases and J by 6 bases, leaving 15 bases between them. Germline V gene lookup returns CDR1 MNHEY and CDR2 SVGEGT. The CDR3 contains 14 residues. CDR3 residues: CASSSYCCLNEQFF. The CDR3 bases are TGTGCCAGCAGCTCTTACTGCTGTCTCAATGAGCAGTTCTTC.